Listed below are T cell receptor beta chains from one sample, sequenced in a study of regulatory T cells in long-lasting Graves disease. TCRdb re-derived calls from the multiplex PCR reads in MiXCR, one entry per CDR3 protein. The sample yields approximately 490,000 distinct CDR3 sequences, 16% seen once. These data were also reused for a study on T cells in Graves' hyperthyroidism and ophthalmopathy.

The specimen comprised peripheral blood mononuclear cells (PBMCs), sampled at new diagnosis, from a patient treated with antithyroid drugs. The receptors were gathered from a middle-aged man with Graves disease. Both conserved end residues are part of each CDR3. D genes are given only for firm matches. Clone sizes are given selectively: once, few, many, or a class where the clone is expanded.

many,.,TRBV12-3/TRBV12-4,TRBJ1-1,CASRSRGGTEAFF,TGTGCCAGCAGATCAAGGGGGGGCACTGAAGCTTTCTTT
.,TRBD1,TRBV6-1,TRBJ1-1,CASRVGQGNTEAFF,TGTGCCAGCAGGGTGGGACAGGGGAACACTGAAGCTTTCTTT
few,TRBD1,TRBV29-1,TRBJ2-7,CSVGGGPGQGTEQYF,TGCAGCGTTGGGGGGGGACCGGGACAGGGAACCGAGCAGTACTTC
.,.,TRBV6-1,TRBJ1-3,CASSPSGRHPGNTIYF,TGTGCCAGCAGTCCTTCAGGGCGGCACCCCGGAAACACCATATATTTT
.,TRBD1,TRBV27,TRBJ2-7,CASRLRGQGLYEQYF,TGTGCCAGCAGGCTTAGGGGACAGGGCCTCTACGAGCAGTACTTC
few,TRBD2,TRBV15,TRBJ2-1,CATSLRGVGEQFF,TGTGCCACCAGCCTCCGGGGGGTCGGTGAGCAGTTCTTC
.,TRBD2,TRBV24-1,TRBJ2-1,CATSDLPSGRVNEQFF,TGTGCCACCAGTGATTTACCAAGCGGGAGAGTCAATGAGCAGTTCTTC
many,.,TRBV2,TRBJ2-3,CASSYRTDTDTQYF,TGTGCCAGCAGTTACAGAACAGACACAGATACGCAGTATTTT
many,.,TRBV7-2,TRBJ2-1,CASSLGDVNEQFF,TGTGCCAGCAGCTTAGGGGACGTCAATGAGCAGTTCTTC
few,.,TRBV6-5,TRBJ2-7,CASSYSQGNEQYF,TGTGCCAGCAGTTACTCACAGGGCAACGAGCAGTACTTC
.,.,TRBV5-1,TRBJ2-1,CASSQLQGTHNEQFF,TGCGCCAGCAGCCAACTACAGGGCACGCATAATGAGCAGTTCTTC
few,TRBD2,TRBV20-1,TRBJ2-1,CSATTSGRWYEQFF,TGCAGTGCTACGACTAGCGGGAGATGGTATGAGCAGTTCTTC
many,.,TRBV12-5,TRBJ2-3,CASGLVGGEGSTDTQYF,TGTGCTAGTGGTTTGGTAGGCGGAGAGGGCAGCACAGATACGCAGTATTTT
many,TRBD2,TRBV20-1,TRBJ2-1,CSARALSGRDYNEQFF,TGCAGTGCTAGAGCCCTTAGCGGGAGGGACTACAATGAGCAGTTCTTC
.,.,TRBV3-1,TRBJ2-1,CASSQRKDLQWEQFF,TGTGCCAGCAGCCAGCGAAAGGATTTACAGTGGGAGCAGTTCTTC
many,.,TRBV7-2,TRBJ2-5,CASSSTNSEVYQETQYF,TGTGCCAGCAGCTCGACGAATAGCGAGGTGTACCAAGAGACCCAGTACTTC
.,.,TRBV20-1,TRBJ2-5,CSTSRQETQYF,TGCAGTACCTCACGACAAGAGACCCAGTACTTC
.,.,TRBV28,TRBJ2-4,CARIMRGPRAKNIQYF,TGTGCCAGAATCATGAGGGGCCCCCGAGCCAAAAACATTCAGTACTTC
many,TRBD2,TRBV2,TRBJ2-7,CASSNGLAEPYEQYF,TGTGCCAGCAGTAATGGACTAGCGGAGCCCTACGAGCAGTACTTC
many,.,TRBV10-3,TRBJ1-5,CAISEQTSNQPQHF,TGTGCCATCAGTGAGCAGACAAGCAATCAGCCCCAGCATTTT
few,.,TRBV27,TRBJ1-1,CASSLYVFTEAFF,TGTGCCAGCAGTTTGTACGTTTTCACTGAAGCTTTCTTT
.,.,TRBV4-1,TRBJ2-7,CASSQEEQGLYEQYF,TGCGCCAGCAGCCAAGAGGAACAGGGTCTGTACGAGCAGTACTTC
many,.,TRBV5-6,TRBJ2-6,CASRIQGSGANVLTF,TGTGCCAGCAGAATACAGGGCTCTGGGGCCAACGTCCTGACTTTC
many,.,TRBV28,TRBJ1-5,CASSLPREVSNQPQHF,TGTGCCAGCAGTTTACCCCGGGAGGTTAGCAATCAGCCCCAGCATTTT
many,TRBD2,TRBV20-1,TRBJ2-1,CSALSLGTSDVEQFF,TGCAGTGCTCTCTCACTAGGGACTAGCGATGTTGAGCAGTTCTTC
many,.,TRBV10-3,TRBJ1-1,CAISEGAGKKGEDTEAFF,TGTGCCATCAGTGAAGGGGCTGGGAAAAAAGGGGAGGACACTGAAGCTTTCTTT
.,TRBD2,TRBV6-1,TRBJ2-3,CASSGLLGGQDTQYF,TGTGCCAGCAGTGGGCTACTGGGAGGGCAAGATACGCAGTATTTT
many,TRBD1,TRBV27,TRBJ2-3,CASSRRPRGLRADTQYF,TGTGCCAGCAGTCGGAGGCCGAGGGGGCTCAGGGCAGATACGCAGTATTTT
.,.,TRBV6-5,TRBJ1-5,CASSYEGGNQPQHF,TGTGCCAGCAGTTACGAGGGCGGCAATCAGCCCCAGCATTTT
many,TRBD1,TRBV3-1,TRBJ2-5,CASSLGQGAGEETQYF,TGTGCCAGCAGCCTTGGACAGGGGGCGGGGGAAGAGACCCAGTACTTC
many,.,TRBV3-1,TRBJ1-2,CASSLGGFYGYTF,TGTGCCAGCAGCCTTGGGGGATTTTATGGCTACACCTTC
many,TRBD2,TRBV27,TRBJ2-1,CASSFSGTSGRDEFF,TGTGCCAGCAGTTTCTCCGGGACTAGCGGGAGAGATGAGTTCTTC
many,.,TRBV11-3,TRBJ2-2,CASSFIQGHGELFF,TGTGCCAGCAGCTTCATACAGGGACACGGGGAGCTGTTTTTT
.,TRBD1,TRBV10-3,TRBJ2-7,CAISGTGKAQYF,TGTGCCATCTCCGGGACAGGGAAAGCGCAGTACTTC
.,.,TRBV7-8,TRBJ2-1,CASSLRTGTVNNEQFF,TGTGCCAGCAGCTTGAGAACCGGGACGGTAAACAATGAGCAGTTCTTC
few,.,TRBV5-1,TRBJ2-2,CASSPPGHDTGELFF,TGCGCCAGCAGCCCGCCGGGACACGACACCGGGGAGCTGTTTTTT
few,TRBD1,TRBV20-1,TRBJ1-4,CSATGTGKEKLFF,TGCAGTGCAACCGGGACAGGGAAGGAAAAACTGTTTTTT
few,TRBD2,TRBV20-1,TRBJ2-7,CSARVRASGSLREQYF,TGCAGTGCTAGAGTCCGGGCTAGCGGGAGCCTCCGCGAGCAGTACTTC
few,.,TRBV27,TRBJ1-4,CASSFIGATNEKLFF,TGTGCCAGCAGTTTCATAGGCGCAACTAATGAAAAACTGTTTTTT